The clone carrying this TCR beta chain has just one count. Its antigen remains unidentified. The sample originates from a study of shared clonotypes between healthy human individuals. Trimming removed 5 bases at V and 5 bases at J, with 5 bases between. This CDR3 comprises 11 residues. Per the germline V gene, CDR1 is LNHDA and CDR2 is SQIVND (reference sequence). Each PCR replicate from the sorted subsets contained about 200 ng DNA, which is tens of thousands of T cell genomes. Some clones are missing from TCRdb's copy, which holds only in-frame ones; the method was immunoSEQ multiplex PCR. Of about 2.5 million clones in the sample, roughly 90% were seen once. Study results and caveats: Shared clonotypes: roughly 4.7% naive CD4, around 3.4% naive CD8, about 2.4% memory CD4, 0.4% to 0.45% memory CD8.

The sample taken for sequencing was naive CD4+ T cells from PBMCs. Subset defined: CD45RA+ positively selected. The V and J genes are TRBV19 and TRBJ2-3; no definite D call. This receptor was taken from a man aged 18 to 29 in good health. Some clones in this sample may be carry-over from other donors' samples. The CDR3 sequence: CASSERDTQYF. CDR3 DNA: TGTGCCAGTAGTGAAAGAGATACGCAGTATTTT.